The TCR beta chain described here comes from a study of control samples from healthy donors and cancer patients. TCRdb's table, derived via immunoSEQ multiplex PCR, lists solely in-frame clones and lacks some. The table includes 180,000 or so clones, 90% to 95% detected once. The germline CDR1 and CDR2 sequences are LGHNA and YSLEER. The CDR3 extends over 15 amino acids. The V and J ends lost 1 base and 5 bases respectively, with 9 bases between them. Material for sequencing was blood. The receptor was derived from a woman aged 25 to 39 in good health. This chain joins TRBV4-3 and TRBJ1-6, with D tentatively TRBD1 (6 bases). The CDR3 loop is CASSQVQGNNSPLHF. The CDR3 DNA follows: TGCGCCAGCAGCCAAGTTCAGGGGAATAATTCACCCCTCCACTTT.